The clone carrying this TCR beta chain was seen only once. Its antigen is not identified. The entry originates in a study of T cells in localized non-small cell lung cancer. Overall study findings and caveats: Overall survival was longer when the density of T cells in the blood was higher. Tumor trailed uninvolved adjacent lung in T cell clonality, which peaked there. Because researchers sequenced only one region of the tumor, heterogeneity is still possible. The appearance of a median 57 of the top 100 tumor clones was seen in adjacent lung.

This table comes from immunoSEQ multiplex PCR, and its TCRdb copy is limited to in-frame clones, with some not included. The sample records 100,000 to 150,000 clones, around 92% being singletons. Here the sequenced sample was peripheral blood, taken before any cancer treatment. The origin of this receptor is a female donor over 55 with stage I lung adenocarcinoma.

The CDR3 here is CATRYFGTIDNEQFF. CDR3 nucleotides: TGTGCCACCAGGTATTTCGGGACTATAGACAATGAGCAGTTCTTC. The chain is built from TRBV6-5 and TRBJ2-1; 7 bases are a match to TRBD2. Germline CDR1 reads MNHEY; CDR2 reads SVGAGI. The CDR3 extends over 15 amino acids. V shed 10 bases and J 5 bases; nucleotides not matched to a gene: 14.